The rows below give T cell receptor beta chains drawn from one sample of a study of post-analysis software for immune sequencing data. TCRdb called the PCR reads again in MiXCR, with one record for every CDR3 protein. The repertoire holds roughly 400,000 distinct CDR3 sequences, with about 39% as singletons. The sequencing sample was made of blood. The receptors here all came from a girl aged 2 to 9 with multiple sclerosis. The CDR3 runs from the conserved cysteine through the conserved F or W. The order of the fields is clone size, D gene, J gene, V gene, CDR3 protein, CDR3 DNA. The D gene is left open where the match is weak. For some rows the clone size is stated as once, few or many, or as a class when expanded; others skip it.

few | . | TRBJ2-3 | TRBV12-3/TRBV12-4 | CASSLRASGTDTQYF | TGTGCCAGCAGTTTAAGGGCTAGCGGCACAGATACGCAGTATTTT
. | TRBD1 | TRBJ1-5 | TRBV7-2 | CASSPLTGAINQPQHF | TGTGCCAGCAGCCCCCTAACAGGGGCGATAAATCAGCCCCAGCATTTT
. | . | TRBJ2-7 | TRBV6-6 | CASSYTTGFEQYF | TGTGCCAGCAGTTATACAACAGGGTTCGAGCAGTACTTC
few | . | TRBJ1-4 | TRBV29-1 | CSGRVSGEKLFF | TGCAGCGGAAGGGTTAGTGGTGAAAAACTGTTTTTT
. | . | TRBJ2-3 | TRBV27 | CASSSPRLRGDTQYF | TGTGCCAGCAGTTCCCCCCGGTTGCGGGGAGATACGCAGTATTTT
few | . | TRBJ2-5 | TRBV4-1 | CASSQETEETQYF | TGCGCCAGCAGCCAAGAAACGGAAGAGACCCAGTACTTC
. | . | TRBJ2-1 | TRBV28 | CASSPWERGHEQFF | TGTGCCAGCAGCCCATGGGAAAGGGGCCATGAGCAGTTCTTC
. | TRBD1 | TRBJ2-5 | TRBV24-1 | CATSDSPGTGGGETQYF | TGTGCCACCAGTGATTCCCCCGGGACAGGGGGCGGAGAGACCCAGTACTTC
medium-sized | . | TRBJ2-5 | TRBV4-1 | CASSLGGIQETQYF | TGTGCCAGCAGTCTAGGGGGAATCCAAGAGACCCAGTACTTC
few | TRBD1 | TRBJ2-7 | TRBV7-8 | CASSLGTGLGEQYF | TGTGCCAGCAGCTTAGGGACAGGCCTTGGGGAGCAGTACTTC
few | . | TRBJ1-1 | TRBV9 | CASSVLQIAAFF | TGTGCCAGCAGCGTTCTTCAGATCGCAGCTTTCTTT
. | . | TRBJ1-1 | TRBV28 | CASSLGRGDTEAFF | TGTGCCAGCAGTTTAGGTCGGGGAGACACTGAAGCTTTCTTT
. | TRBD2 | TRBJ2-7 | TRBV20-1 | CSARRTSGVYEQYF | TGCAGTGCTAGGCGTACTAGCGGGGTCTACGAGCAGTACTTC
. | . | TRBJ1-6 | TRBV19 | CASSMQSNSPLHF | TGTGCCAGTAGTATGCAGAGCAATTCACCCCTCCACTTT